This passage covers 24 T cell receptor beta chains from one sample sequenced in a study of cytomegalovirus exposure and HLA in healthy donors (dated by TCRdb to 2016 to 2017). Library preparation employed the immunoSEQ multiplex PCR assay. A mixture of 60 forward primers for TCR Vbeta segments and 13 reverse primers for TCR Jbeta segments was used in the multiplex PCR. TCRdb took over this immuneACCESS table, retaining in-frame rearrangements with V and J assigned. Such tables are incomplete; in checked studies, under half of the missing clones stem from an unresolved V gene, and the remainder is unexplained. The table kept for this sample lists about 200,000 clones. In total, the top ten clones hold 1.1% of the sample. Sequencing was performed on PBMCs. The receptors were sampled from a girl aged 2 to 10 in good health and CMV-seropositive.

The chain combines TRBV9 with TRBJ2-1, with a tentative D call TRBD2 (5 bases). Trimming pared 4 bases from V and 2 bases from J, leaving 13 bases between. CDR1 is SGDLS and CDR2 is YYNGEE in the germline V gene. This CDR3 has 15 amino acids. CDR3 sequence (DNA): TGTGCCAGCAGCACCCTCGGGGAACCCTACAATGAGCAGTTCTTC. Translated: CASSTLGEPYNEQFF. Combining the CDR3 with reference TRBV9 and TRBJ2-1 gives the whole variable domain DSGVTQTPKHLITATGQRVTLRCSPRSGDLSVYWYQQSLDQGLQFLIQYYNGEERAKGNILERFSAQQFPDLHSELNLSSLELGDSALYFCASSTLGEPYNEQFFGPGTRLTVL.

The chain recombines TRBV7-2 with TRBJ1-3; D gene unclear. The V gene's germline CDR1 is SGHTA and CDR2 FQGNSA. Trimming stripped 3 bases from V and 0 bases from J, with 9 bases between. This CDR3 comprises 15 residues. The CDR3 loop is CASSFSPLSGNTIYF. The CDR3 region has the DNA TGTGCCAGCAGCTTTTCTCCCCTCTCTGGAAACACCATATATTTT.

The gene calls are TRBV6-4 and TRBJ2-2, with TRBD1 as a possible D gene (5 bases). The CDR3 contains 15 residues. The germline V gene encodes CDR1 MRHNA and CDR2 SNTAGT. V gave up 7 bases and J gave up 4 bases, with 16 bases separating them. CDR3 loop: CASTMGQGGTGELFF. Written as DNA, the CDR3 is TGTGCCAGCACCATGGGGCAGGGCGGCACCGGGGAGCTGTTTTTT.

This chain joins TRBV28 and TRBJ2-1; TRBD1 aligns across 11 bases. CDR3 length equals 15 residues. The J segment lost 6 bases and the V segment lost 5 bases, leaving 6 bases of the junction unmatched. Germline CDR1 MDHEN, CDR2 SYDVKM. CDR3 amino acids: CASSRDRGLANEQFF. The CDR3 DNA reads TGTGCCAGCAGTCGGGACAGGGGGTTAGCCAATGAGCAGTTCTTC.

V gene TRBV27 combines with J gene TRBJ1-2, with D tentatively TRBD1 (5 bases). With 5 bases removed from V and 5 bases from J, the gap between germline ends came to 18 bases. Germline V CDR1 and CDR2: MNHEY, SMNVEV (reference sequence). The CDR3 runs 15 residues. As DNA, the CDR3 is TGTGCCAGCAGTGCAATAGGTGGGACTGGTTATGGCTACACCTTC. Amino acid sequence: CASSAIGGTGYGYTF.

The rearrangement links TRBV7-9 to TRBJ1-2, with D unresolved. Germline V CDR1 and CDR2: SEHNR, FQNEAQ (reference sequence). This CDR3 contains 12 residues. Trimming stripped 3 bases from V and 7 bases from J, with 9 bases between. CDR3 coding DNA: TGTGCCAGCAGCTTGAGGGATTCTGGCTACACCTTC. It codes for CASSLRDSGYTF.

The J gene is TRBJ1-1, the V gene TRBV5-1, with 8 bases fitting TRBD1. In germline, CDR1 is SGHRS, CDR2 YFSETQ. V lost 3 bases, J lost 2 bases, and 3 bases stayed unmatched. The CDR3 loop spans 14 amino acids. The chain's CDR3 is CASSSDRGNTEAFF. In DNA, the CDR3 is TGCGCCAGCAGCTCTGACAGGGGTAACACTGAAGCTTTCTTT.

The gene calls are TRBV28 and TRBJ1-1, with D maybe TRBD1 (6 bases). V lost 4 bases and J 0 bases, leaving 12 bases between the germline ends. Germline V gives CDR1 MDHEN, CDR2 SYDVKM. The CDR3 loop spans 15 amino acids. This CDR3 is CASSSPGTLNTEAFF. The CDR3, as DNA: TGTGCCAGCAGTTCACCCGGGACACTGAACACTGAAGCTTTCTTT.

This chain joins TRBV27 and TRBJ2-5; a possible D gene is TRBD2 (8 bases). The closer fit of TRBJ2-7 to the DNA end suggests the J call may be wrong. Germline loops: CDR1 MNHEY, CDR2 SMNVEV (reference sequence). This CDR3 has 14 amino acids. The CDR3 DNA sequence: TGTGCCAGCAGCGGGGGGGGACAGCTCTACGAGCAGTACTTC. Translated, it gives CASSGGGQLYEQYF.

The rearrangement links TRBV7-2 to TRBJ2-5, with a possible D match to TRBD1 (6 bases). Trimming cost V 1 base and J 5 bases, with 17 bases left between them. This CDR3 comprises 16 residues. The V gene's germline CDR1 is SGHTA and CDR2 FQGNSA. This chain's CDR3 is CASSLVPGEFGETQYF. For the CDR3, the DNA is TGTGCCAGCAGCTTAGTGCCAGGGGAGTTCGGGGAGACCCAGTACTTC.

This chain links TRBV29-1 with TRBJ2-1; 9 bases line up with TRBD2. Per germline, CDR1 SQVTM and CDR2 ANQGSEA. This CDR3 has 13 amino acids. The CDR3 spells CAGGGLARNEQFF. DNA for the CDR3: TGCGCAGGAGGGGGACTAGCTCGAAATGAGCAGTTCTTC.

About this clone: The junction does not match germline at one end; this may be a read error. V gene TRBV5-4 combines with J gene TRBJ2-7; 8 bases are a match to TRBD1. Germline CDR1 reads SGHNT; CDR2 reads YYREEE (reference sequence). This CDR3 is 13 amino acids long. CDR3 in DNA: TGTGCCAGCAGCTCGAGGACAGGGAAGTCCTTAATCTTC. Translated, it gives CASSSRTGKSLIF.

The chain uses TRBV12-2 and TRBJ2-7; the DNA was not compared with TRBD1, the D call given in the table. TRBV12-2 is listed as a pseudogene. CDR3 length equals 16 residues. This CDR3 reads CASRPRPGTGKYEQYF. In DNA, the CDR3 is TGTGCAAGTCGCCCGCGCCCAGGGACAGGGAAGTACGAGCAGTACTTC.

The chain combines TRBV4-1 with TRBJ2-1; 10 bases map to TRBD2. The J segment lost 7 bases and the V segment lost 0 bases, leaving 9 bases of the junction unmatched. Germline CDR1 and CDR2: MGHRA and YSYEKL. The CDR3 spans 17 residues. Here the CDR3 DNA reads TGCGCCAGCAGCCAAGATTTCGCTAGCGGGAGAGTAAATGAGCAGTTCTTC. This codes for CASSQDFASGRVNEQFF.

This chain links TRBV7-8 with TRBJ1-1; D might be TRBD1 (6 bases). The CDR3 extends over 13 amino acids. Germline CDR1 is SGHVS and CDR2 is FQNEAQ. Deletions cut 5 bases from V and 1 base from J, with 8 bases between. DNA of the CDR3: TGTGCCAGCAGCGGGGACACGAACACTGAAGCTTTCTTT. Its translation: CASSGDTNTEAFF.

The rearrangement links TRBV5-1 to TRBJ2-1, with 10 nucleotides matching TRBD1. V was pared by 0 bases and J by 0 bases, with 12 bases of the junction left unmatched. This CDR3 comprises 20 residues. Germline lookup yields CDR1 SGHRS and CDR2 YFSETQ. The CDR3 region has the DNA TGCGCCAGCAGCTTGGCAGACAGGGGGCATTTTCTGGGCTCCTACAATGAGCAGTTCTTC. Translation: CASSLADRGHFLGSYNEQFF. Combining the CDR3 with reference TRBV5-1 and TRBJ2-1 gives the whole variable domain KAGVTQTPRYLIKTRGQQVTLSCSPISGHRSVSWYQQTPGQGLQFLFEYFSETQRNKGNFPGRFSGRQFSNSRSEMNVSTLELGDSALYLCASSLADRGHFLGSYNEQFFGPGTRLTVL.

This sequence joins TRBV5-4 and TRBJ2-7; TRBD2 matches at 12 bases. Germline V gives CDR1 SGHNT, CDR2 YYREEE (reference sequence). J gave up 2 bases and V 0 bases, and 9 bases lay outside the gene matches. This CDR3 spans 18 amino acids. The CDR3 loop reads CASSLASGRARRTYEQYF. The CDR3 DNA reads as TGTGCCAGCAGCTTGGCTAGCGGGAGGGCTCGTAGGACCTACGAGCAGTACTTC. Variable domain in full (rest from reference TRBV5-4 and TRBJ2-7): ETGVTQSPTHLIKTRGQQVTLRCSSQSGHNTVSWYQQALGQGPQFIFQYYREEENGRGNFPPRFSGLQFPNYSSELNVNALELDDSALYLCASSLASGRARRTYEQYFGPGTRLTVT.

The chain joins TRBV7-9 to TRBJ2-7; 7 nucleotides align to TRBD2. V dropped 4 bases and J dropped 2; count of bases not matched to a gene: 5. Germline CDR1 reads SEHNR; CDR2 reads FQNEAQ (reference sequence). CDR3 length equals 14 residues. Here the CDR3 reads CASSSSGLTYEQYF. The CDR3 DNA follows: TGTGCCAGCAGCTCTAGCGGTCTAACCTACGAGCAGTACTTC.

V is TRBV2 and J is TRBJ2-7; TRBD2 is a possible D gene (5 bases). The ends were cut back, 2 bases at V and 0 bases at J, with 11 bases in the middle. Germline CDR1 is SNHLY and CDR2 is FYNNEI. The CDR3 totals 15 residues. CDR3 sequence (DNA): TGTGCCAGCAGTGAAACGGCTACTAGCTCCTACGAGCAGTACTTC. It specifies CASSETATSSYEQYF.

The V and J genes are TRBV5-1 and TRBJ1-4; TRBD1 agrees at 7 bases. The CDR3 is 14 residues long. Germline values: CDR1 SGHRS, CDR2 YFSETQ. Trimming at V came to 2 bases and at J to 3 bases, leaving 1 base not matched to a gene. The CDR3: CASSFGTANEKLFF. For the CDR3, the DNA is TGCGCCAGCAGCTTCGGGACAGCTAATGAAAAACTGTTTTTT.

The rearrangement links TRBV10-3 to TRBJ1-2; the D is unclear. Trimming took off 0 bases at V and 6 bases at J, with 11 bases between the two ends. The CDR3 is 14 residues long. The germline gives CDR1 ENHRY, CDR2 SYGVKD. CDR3 nucleotides: TGTGCCATCAGTGAGTCGAAGAAAGCGGATGGCTACACCTTC. This translates into CAISESKKADGYTF.

J is TRBJ2-7 and V is TRBV28; possible D gene TRBD1, 6 bases. V was cut by 6 bases and J by 3 bases, with 12 bases left in between. The CDR3 runs to 13 residues. From germline, CDR1 is MDHEN and CDR2 SYDVKM. The CDR3 DNA reads TGTGCCAGCAGGCCGGGACAACACTACGAGCAGTACTTC. Amino acid sequence: CASRPGQHYEQYF.

The chain employs TRBV2 and TRBJ2-5, with D perhaps TRBD2 (7 bases). Germline CDR1 is SNHLY and CDR2 is FYNNEI. The CDR3 contains 15 residues. V gave up 6 bases and J gave up 4 bases, with 18 bases separating them. The CDR3: CASRGGQNGRETQYF. In DNA, the CDR3 is TGTGCCAGCAGGGGGGGGCAGAATGGCAGAGAGACCCAGTACTTC.

The chain has TRBV7-9 and TRBJ2-7; TRBD1 agrees at 9 bases. The CDR3 extends over 17 amino acids. The junction had 15 bases not matched to a gene; V was cut back by 8 bases and J by 1 base. CDR1 is SEHNR, CDR2 FQNEAQ, per germline (reference sequence). The CDR3 region is CASSELKWGTGSYEQYF. The CDR3 coding sequence is TGTGCCAGCTCGGAACTTAAATGGGGGACAGGGTCCTACGAGCAGTACTTC. The full variable domain, with the rest looked up from reference TRBV7-9 and TRBJ2-7, is DTGVSQNPRHKITKRGQNVTFRCDPISEHNRLYWYRQTLGQGPEFLTYFQNEAQLEKSRLLSDRFSAERPKGSFSTLEIQRTEQGDSAMYLCASSELKWGTGSYEQYFGPGTRLTVT.